This TCR beta chain was sequenced in a study of shared clonotypes between healthy human individuals. Overall study findings and caveats: Roughly 5% of naive CD4 clonotypes were common to four donors.

This CDR3 has 12 amino acids. V was shortened by 3 bases and J by 6 bases, with 6 bases between the two germline ends. The germline V gene encodes CDR1 WSHSY and CDR2 SAAADI. A word on this clone: Its cognate antigen is unknown.

The authors ran the assay at deep level. Assay: immunoSEQ multiplex PCR; the TCRdb copy retains only in-frame clones and omits some. Among under 650,000 clones listed, 90% to 96% were seen once. The rearrangement joins TRBV10-2 to TRBJ1-5; D is uncertain. Material: naive CD4+ T cells sorted from blood. Subset noted: CD45RA+ positively selected. The origin of this receptor is a woman aged 25-40 years in good health. The CDR3 bases are TGCGCCAGCAGTGACCCGACTCAGCCCCAGCATTTT. Protein: CASSDPTQPQHF.